Each of the 7 T cell receptor beta chains below was sequenced from the same sample in a study of Ad26.COV2.S vaccination and SARS-CoV-2 variants. Treatment of the sample: 19 received Ad26.COV2.S at low or high dose, single or two shots; about 5 received placebo; per-sample allocation not given. Following the first vaccine or placebo injection, samples were taken on day 63. Sequencing used immunoSEQ multiplex PCR; TCRdb keeps in-frame clones, though not all of them. The sample comprises about half a million clones, around 89% of which are singletons, and more than 1.5% rests with the top ten. The sequences come from peripheral blood, collected in a trial of Ad26.COV2.S vaccine versus placebo. These TCRs come from a person aged 18-65 years who received the Ad26.COV2.S COVID-19 vaccine or a placebo.

V and J are TRBV5-6 and TRBJ1-3; TRBD1 is a possible D gene (5 bases). CDR3 size: 14 residues. Trimming left V 7 bases short and J 2 bases short, with 13 bases between. The germline V gene encodes CDR1 SGHDT and CDR2 YYEEEE. The CDR3: CASGPLGAGNTIYF. For the CDR3, the DNA is TGTGCCAGCGGACCTCTGGGGGCTGGAAACACCATATATTTT.

The rearrangement joins TRBV24-1 to TRBJ2-3; 9 nucleotides agree with TRBD1. The CDR3 has 15 residues. The trim removed 3 bases at V and 1 base at J, leaving 1 base unmatched. The V gene's germline CDR1 is KGHDR and CDR2 SFDVKD. The CDR3 sequence is CATSDRDRGTDTQYF. In DNA, the CDR3 is TGTGCCACCAGTGATCGGGACAGGGGCACAGATACGCAGTATTTT.

V usage is TRBV5-4 and J usage is TRBJ2-3; D may be TRBD1 (5 bases). The CDR3 is 13 residues long. From germline, CDR1 is SGHNT and CDR2 YYREEE (reference sequence). The germline V and J ends were trimmed by 4 bases and 5 bases, with 11 bases remaining between them. The CDR3 nucleotides read TGTGCCAGCAGCCCCCAGGGAAAAGATACGCAGTATTTT. This sequence encodes CASSPQGKDTQYF.

This chain links TRBV11-3 with TRBJ2-7; D gene ambiguous. The CDR3 sequence is 13 residues long. V was cut by 2 bases and J by 0 bases, with 5 bases left in between. Germline V gives CDR1 SGHNT, CDR2 YENEEA. CDR3: CASSLHSSYEQYF. For the CDR3, the DNA is TGTGCCAGCAGCTTACACAGCTCCTACGAGCAGTACTTC.

V usage is TRBV5-4 and J usage is TRBJ2-7; TRBD2 aligns across 7 bases. This CDR3 comprises 14 residues. CDR1 and CDR2 from the germline V gene are SGHNT and YYREEE (reference sequence). V lost 4 bases and J lost 3; bases outside the gene matches: 7. In DNA form, the CDR3 reads TGTGCCAGCAGCACACTAGCGCCTGACTACGAGCAGTACTTC. Amino acid sequence: CASSTLAPDYEQYF.

This rearrangement joins TRBV2 to TRBJ2-7; D gene ambiguous. Trimming took off 6 bases at V and 3 bases at J, with 3 bases between the two ends. Germline V gene lookup returns CDR1 SNHLY and CDR2 FYNNEI. The CDR3 sequence is 10 residues long. CDR3 DNA sequence: TGTGCCAGCAGATTCTACGAGCAGTACTTC. Its translation: CASRFYEQYF.

This sequence joins TRBV30 and TRBJ1-4; the match to TRBD1 covers 8 bases. From germline, CDR1 is GTSNPN and CDR2 SVGIG (reference sequence). The junction had 9 bases not matched to a gene; V was cut back by 3 bases and J by 6 bases. The CDR3 length is 15 residues. The CDR3 region is CAWRANRGDYEKLFF. The CDR3 region has the DNA TGTGCCTGGAGGGCTAACAGGGGGGACTATGAAAAACTGTTTTTT.